This T cell receptor (beta chain) was captured by sequencing in a study of T cell responses to AZD1222 COVID-19 vaccine. Study-level points and caveats: Nearly half of spike-specific TCRs reportedly target variant regions that are unmutated in the B.1.351 and B.1.1.7 variants. Rises in breadth and depth of Spike-specific TCRs came after two AZD1222 doses. Most donors were white British, females outnumbered males, and clonal diversity was possibly underestimated.

Sequencing used immunoSEQ multiplex PCR; TCRdb keeps in-frame clones, though not all of them. The sample lists some 120,000 clones, about 89% seen once, with approximately 4.2% in the top ten. About this clone: Its matching antigen is unknown.

The sequence came from an adult in good health. Sample: peripheral blood, taken on day 0 of AZD1222 vaccination.

CDR3 in amino acids: CASSTGTSGQETQYF. The CDR3 nucleotides are TGCGCCAGCAGCACGGGGACTAGCGGCCAAGAGACCCAGTACTTC. The chain combines TRBV5-1 with TRBJ2-5, with 11 bases that match TRBD2. V was clipped by 4 bases and J by 1 base; unmatched bases: 3. Per the germline V gene, CDR1 is SGHRS and CDR2 is YFSETQ. CDR3 length: 15 amino acids.